The clone carrying this TCR beta chain was counted only a few times. A J-beta primer mix and a sample-barcoded 5' primer were used in a second PCR of roughly 6 to 12 cycles. TCRdb reanalysed the 5' RACE reads using MiXCR and keeps one entry per CDR3 protein. The table includes about 1 million distinct CDR3 sequences, more than 40% detected once. This specimen comes from a study of blood T cells in healthy people across ages. The receptor was isolated from a woman aged 60 to 75 in good health. The sample taken for sequencing was blood.

DNA for the CDR3: TGCGCCAGCAGCAAAGGGACAGGGGAAGAGACCCAGTACTTC. Translated, it gives CASSKGTGEETQYF. The chain carries TRBV5-1 and TRBJ2-5; 10 bases align to TRBD1. The CDR3 extends over 14 amino acids. J was trimmed by 3 bases and V by 4 bases; bases with no gene match: 3. CDR1 SGHRS and CDR2 YFSETQ come from the germline V gene.